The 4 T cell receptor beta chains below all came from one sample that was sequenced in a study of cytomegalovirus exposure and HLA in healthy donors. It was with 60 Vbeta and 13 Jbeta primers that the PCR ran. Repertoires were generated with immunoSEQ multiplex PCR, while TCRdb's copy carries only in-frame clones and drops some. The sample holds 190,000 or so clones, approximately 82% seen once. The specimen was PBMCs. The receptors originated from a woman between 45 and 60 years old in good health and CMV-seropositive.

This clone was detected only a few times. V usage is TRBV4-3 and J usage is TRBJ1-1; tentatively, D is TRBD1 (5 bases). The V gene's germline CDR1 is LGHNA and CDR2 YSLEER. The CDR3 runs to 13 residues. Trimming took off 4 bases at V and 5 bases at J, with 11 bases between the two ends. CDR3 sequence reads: CASSRDSSTEAFF. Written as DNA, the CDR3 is TGCGCCAGCAGCCGTGACAGTTCGACTGAAGCTTTCTTT.

CDR3 amino acids: CASSFFRGTSGNTIYF. CDR3 coding DNA: TGTGCCAGCAGCTTTTTCAGGGGGACCTCTGGAAACACCATATATTTT. The V call is TRBV5-5, the J call TRBJ1-3, with 7 bases aligning to TRBD1. Germline V gene sequence: CDR1 SGHKS, CDR2 YYEKEE (reference sequence). CDR3 length equals 16 residues. The V segment lost 2 bases and the J segment 0 bases; nucleotides outside the gene matches: 5.

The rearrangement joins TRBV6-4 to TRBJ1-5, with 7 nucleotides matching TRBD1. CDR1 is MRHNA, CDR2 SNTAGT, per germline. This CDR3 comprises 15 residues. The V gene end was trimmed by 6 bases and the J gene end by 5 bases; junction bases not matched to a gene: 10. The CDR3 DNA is TGTGCCAGCAGCCTTGACAGGGCCTCAGATCAGCCCCAGCATTTT. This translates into CASSLDRASDQPQHF.

In nucleotides, the CDR3 is TGTGCCAGCATTCCCCCAGGGGGCATCGGGGAGCTGTTTTTT. This encodes CASIPPGGIGELFF. The V gene is TRBV6-5, the J gene TRBJ2-2; TRBD1 matches 8 bases. Trimming removed 7 bases from V and 7 bases from J; junction bases left unmatched: 8. The length of the CDR3 is 14 residues. Germline V gene lookup returns CDR1 MNHEY and CDR2 SVGAGI.